One TCR beta chain is described in this entry. This clonotype was observed a handful of times. The target of this receptor is not known. No base-level quality is on record; no much larger clone is a single base apart. The study was a case-control design nested within a healthcare worker cohort in London, UK, with weekly nasopharyngeal swab PCR tests and blood sampling. Healthcare workers were enrolled in the week of the UK lockdown, from 23 to 31 March 2020, and were followed every week for up to 16 weeks. V has 6 bases trimmed and J has 10 bases trimmed; junction bases matching no gene number 15. CDR1 and CDR2 (DFQATT, SNEGSKA) derive from the germline V gene (reference sequence). The CDR3, from cysteine to phenylalanine, totals 15 residues. Solely the CDR3 DNA is kept, with 45 bases framed from the first base. The method was 5' RACE. Instrument used: NextSeq 500. To correct for sequencing error and PCR bias, the TCR library protocol tagged individual cDNA molecules with unique molecular identifiers. TCR alpha and beta chains were both sequenced, and the abundances of alpha and beta sequences in each sample were closely correlated with each other. As for the authors' bioinformatics: V gene, J gene and CDR3 annotation of TCR sequences was performed with Decombinator V4. TCRs were defined as expanded if a significant change between any two time points was detected under a Poisson model with p below 0.0001. Abundances of TCRs were expressed as counts per million after normalisation to the total number of TCRs sequenced in each sample. MAIT TCRs were defined by TRAV1-2 paired with TRAJ12, TRAJ20 or TRAJ33, and iNKT TCRs by TRAV10 paired with TRAJ18. A search of VDJdb, accessed on 1 November 2021, was run for TCRs annotated to CMV, EBV and SARS-CoV-2, with TCRs annotated for multiple antigens excluded. The raw public reads went through TCRdb reprocessing: fastp at Q25, MiXCR clone calling, in-frame beta chains kept. Rows are unified per CDR3 protein, each entry keeping the most common DNA and genes. TCRdb assigned the V and J calls; the authors' analysis was not used. The sample has some 96,000 distinct CDR3 sequences on record, about 15% of them singletons. The ten largest clones add up to around 5.4% of the sample.

These data belong to a study of early T cells in non-severe SARS-CoV-2 infection (dated by TCRdb to the early 2020s). About the investigation overall: Because TCR sequencing was done on bulk RNA from unsorted whole blood, the alpha and beta chains could not be paired. Points the paper makes about the study in general: Matching against VDJdb was skewed toward anti-spike CD8 responses, likely underestimated virus-specific expansions, and missed private and CD4 specificities.

The sequence was obtained from an adult who was a healthcare worker with PCR-confirmed SARS-CoV-2 infection or an uninfected control (not recorded which). The rearranged segments are TRBV20-1 and TRBJ1-6; a stretch of 7 junction bases matches TRBD1. The sample taken for sequencing was whole blood. The DNA sequence follows: TGCAGTGCCAGGGGGGGGCCCAACCGATCATCACCCCTCCACTTT. Its protein is CSARGGPNRSSPLHF.